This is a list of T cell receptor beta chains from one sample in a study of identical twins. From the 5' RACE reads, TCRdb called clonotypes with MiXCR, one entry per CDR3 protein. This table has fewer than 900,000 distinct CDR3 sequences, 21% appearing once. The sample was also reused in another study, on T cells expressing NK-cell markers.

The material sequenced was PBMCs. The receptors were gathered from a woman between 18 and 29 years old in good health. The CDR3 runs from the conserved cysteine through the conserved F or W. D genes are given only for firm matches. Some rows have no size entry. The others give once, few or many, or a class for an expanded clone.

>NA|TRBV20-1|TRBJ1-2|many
TGCAGTGCTCCACAACAGGGTAGCGCGCGCGGCTACACCTTC
CSAPQQGSARGYTF
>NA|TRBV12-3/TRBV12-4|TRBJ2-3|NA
TGTGCCAGCACTTTGGCGGGGAGCTTGACAGATACGCAGTATTTT
CASTLAGSLTDTQYF
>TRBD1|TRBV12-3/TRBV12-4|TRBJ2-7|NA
TGTGCCAGCAGTCCGGGGACAGGTGTCTCCTACGAGCAGTACTTC
CASSPGTGVSYEQYF
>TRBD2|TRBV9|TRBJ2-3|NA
TGTGCCAGCAGCGTCCCGACTAGCGGGGGGGTCACAGATACGCAGTATTTT
CASSVPTSGGVTDTQYF
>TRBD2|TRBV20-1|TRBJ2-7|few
TGCAGTGCTTTTAGCGGGAACTACGAGCAGTACTTC
CSAFSGNYEQYF
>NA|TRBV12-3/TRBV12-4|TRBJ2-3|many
TGTGCCAGCTCCCACCTCTTCAATACGCAGTATTTT
CASSHLFNTQYF
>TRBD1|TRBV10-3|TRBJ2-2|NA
TGTGCCATCAGTCCTGACAGGGGGAACACCGGGGAGCTGTTTTTT
CAISPDRGNTGELFF
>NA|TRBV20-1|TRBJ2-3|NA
TGCAGTGCTAGATCGGACAGCTCCACAGATACGCAGTATTTT
CSARSDSSTDTQYF
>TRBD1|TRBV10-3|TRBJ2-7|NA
TGTGCCATCAGGGACTCCGGGACAGACTACGAGCAGTACTTC
CAIRDSGTDYEQYF
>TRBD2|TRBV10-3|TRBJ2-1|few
TGTGCCATCAGTGAGCTCGGCAGCGGGGGTACTTTCTACAATGAGCAGTTCTTC
CAISELGSGGTFYNEQFF
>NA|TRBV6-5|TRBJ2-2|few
TGTGCCAGCAGTTCGGGTGGGCCCGGGGAGCTGTTTTTT
CASSSGGPGELFF
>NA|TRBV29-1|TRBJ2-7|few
TGCAGCGTATGGGGGGGGACAGACCCTGAGCAGTACTTC
CSVWGGTDPEQYF
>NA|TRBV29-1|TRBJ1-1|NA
TGCAGCGTTGCAGACTTCACTGAAGCTTTCTTT
CSVADFTEAFF
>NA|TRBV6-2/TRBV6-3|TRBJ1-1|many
TGTGCCAGCAGTTACCCCGAGAGGGGCGCGAACACTGAAGCTTTCTTT
CASSYPERGANTEAFF
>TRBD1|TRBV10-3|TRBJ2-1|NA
TGTGCCATCAACCCTCACAGGGGGGAGGACAATGAGCAGTTCTTC
CAINPHRGEDNEQFF
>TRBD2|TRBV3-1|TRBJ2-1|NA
TGTGCCAGCAGCCGACTAGCGGGGGCTGGCAATGAGCAGTTCTTC
CASSRLAGAGNEQFF
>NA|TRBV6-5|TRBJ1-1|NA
TGTGCCAGCAGTTACCCGGGAAAAGCTTTCTTT
CASSYPGKAFF
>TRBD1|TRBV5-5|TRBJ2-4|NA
TGTGCCAGCAGCTCAAGACAGGGGAACATTCAGTACTTC
CASSSRQGNIQYF
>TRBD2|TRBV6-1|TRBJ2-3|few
TGTGCCAGCAGTCCGGGGGGGGCGGGCACAGATACGCAGTATTTT
CASSPGGAGTDTQYF
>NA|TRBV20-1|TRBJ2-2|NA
TGCAGTGCTAGTGGGTTTTCAACAGACACGAACACCGGGGAGCTGTTTTTT
CSASGFSTDTNTGELFF
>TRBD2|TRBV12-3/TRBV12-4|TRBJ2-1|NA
TGTGCCAGCAGTTTACGGGAGGCCGGGTATGAGCAGTTCTTC
CASSLREAGYEQFF
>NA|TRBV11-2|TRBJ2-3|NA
TGTGCCAGCAGCGGCCCCGGGACTGTCCCCGATACGCAGTATTTT
CASSGPGTVPDTQYF
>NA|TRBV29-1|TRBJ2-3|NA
TGCAGCGTTGAAGGACTATACGCAGATACGCAGTATTTT
CSVEGLYADTQYF
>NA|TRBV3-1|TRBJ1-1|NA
TGTGCCAGCAGCTCAGGGATGGTAGCTTTCTTT
CASSSGMVAFF
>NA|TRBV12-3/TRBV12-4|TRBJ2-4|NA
TGTGCCAGCAGTTTCGGACTACTTCTAGCCAAAAACATTCAGTACTTC
CASSFGLLLAKNIQYF
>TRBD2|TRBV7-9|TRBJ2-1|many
TGTGCCAGTGGGACTAGCGGCTTCTACAATGAGCAGTTCTTC
CASGTSGFYNEQFF
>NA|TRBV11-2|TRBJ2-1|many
TGTGCCAGCAGCTCTCACTCCTACAATGAGCAGTTCTTC
CASSSHSYNEQFF
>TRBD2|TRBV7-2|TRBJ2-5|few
TGTGCCAGCAGCCTTACTAGCGGTGGAGAACAAGAGACCCAGTACTTC
CASSLTSGGEQETQYF
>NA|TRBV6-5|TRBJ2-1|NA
TGTGCCAGCAGTTATAGTGGCTTTCTGGGAGAGCAGTTCTTC
CASSYSGFLGEQFF
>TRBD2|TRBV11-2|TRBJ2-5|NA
TGTGCCAGCAGCTTCCCGGGGGGACTCCAAGAGACCCAGTACTTC
CASSFPGGLQETQYF
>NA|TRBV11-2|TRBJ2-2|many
TGTGCCAGCAGCCAAACAAGTACCGGGGAGCTGTTTTTT
CASSQTSTGELFF
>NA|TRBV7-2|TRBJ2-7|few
TGTGCCAGCAGCTCTACAGGGAACTTCGAGCAGTACTTC
CASSSTGNFEQYF
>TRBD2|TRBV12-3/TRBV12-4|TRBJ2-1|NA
TGTGCCAGCAGTATTCATAGCGGGTCCCGGAATGAGCAGTTCTTC
CASSIHSGSRNEQFF
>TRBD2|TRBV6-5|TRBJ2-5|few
TGTGCCAGCAGTTATACGGGAGGGACTAGCGGACAAGAGACCCAGTACTTC
CASSYTGGTSGQETQYF
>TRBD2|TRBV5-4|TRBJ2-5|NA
TGTGCCAGCAGCTGGGGGGGAGCGGGAGAGGAGACCCAGTACTTC
CASSWGGAGEETQYF
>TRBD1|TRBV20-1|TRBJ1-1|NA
TGCAGTGCTAGAGATACTCAGGGGGCGGGGGTTGAAGCTTTCTTT
CSARDTQGAGVEAFF
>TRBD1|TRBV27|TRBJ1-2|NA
TGTGCCAGCAGTGCACAGGGGGCGTCCCTCTTTGGCTACACCTTC
CASSAQGASLFGYTF
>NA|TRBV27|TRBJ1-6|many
TGTGCCAGCAGTTTTGCCAGGAGTCCCCTCCACTTT
CASSFARSPLHF
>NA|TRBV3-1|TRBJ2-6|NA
TGTGCCAGCAGCCTTTTCGGGCGAAGGCGCGATTCCTCTGGGGCCAACGTCCTGACTTTC
CASSLFGRRRDSSGANVLTF
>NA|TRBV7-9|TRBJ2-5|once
TGTGCCAGCACAAACGAGGAGACCCAGTACTTC
CASTNEETQYF
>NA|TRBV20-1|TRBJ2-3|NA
TGCAGTGCTAGAGATCTAACCGGGATCACAGATACGCAGTATTTT
CSARDLTGITDTQYF
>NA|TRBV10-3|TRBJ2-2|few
TGTGCCATCAGTGAGTCCTCAGGGACCACTAACACCGGGGAGCTGTTTTTT
CAISESSGTTNTGELFF
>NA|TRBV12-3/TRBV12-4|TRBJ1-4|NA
TGTGCCAGCAGTTTATTTGGGGGGAGTGAAAAACTGTTTTTT
CASSLFGGSEKLFF
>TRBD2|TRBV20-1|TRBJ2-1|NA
TGCAGTGCTGATGAGACTAGCGGAAGCTCCTACAATGAGCAGTTCTTC
CSADETSGSSYNEQFF